Following are 17 T cell receptor beta chains from one sample sequenced in a study of beta chain features in type 1 diabetes. The sequenced template was cDNA made from the entire isolated RNA. Some clones are missing from TCRdb's copy, which holds only in-frame ones; the method was immunoSEQ multiplex PCR. The data contain some 150,000 clones, 11% of them singletons. Specimen: central memory CD4+ T cells from blood. The source of these receptors is a man aged 18 to 30 in good health.

This rearrangement joins TRBV19 to TRBJ2-7; no clear D gene. CDR1 is LNHDA, CDR2 SQIVND, per germline (reference sequence). The CDR3 has 15 amino acids. Deletions cut 6 bases from V and 3 bases from J, with 18 bases between. CDR3 coding DNA: TGTGCCAGTAGGGGAATCCAAACTGGGGTCTACGAGCAGTACTTC. Its protein is CASRGIQTGVYEQYF.

The chain combines TRBV5-4 with TRBJ2-3; 9 nucleotides match TRBD1. The CDR3 sequence is 15 residues long. Germline V gene sequence: CDR1 SGHNT, CDR2 YYREEE (reference sequence). Trimming took 3 bases from V and 4 from J; bases not matched to a gene: 6. The CDR3: CASSSRDRVSDTQYF. The CDR3, as DNA: TGTGCCAGCAGCTCGCGGGACAGGGTCTCAGATACGCAGTATTTT.

The sample holds a few counts of this clone. This chain connects TRBV9 to TRBJ2-1, with a tentative D call TRBD2 (5 bases). This CDR3 has 13 amino acids. The V gene lost 0 bases and the J gene lost 9 bases, with 10 bases spanning the gap. CDR1 is SGDLS and CDR2 is YYNGEE in the germline V gene. CDR3 nucleotides: TGTGCCAGCAGCGTAGTGGTGGGGAGTGAGCAGTTCTTC. Its translation is CASSVVVGSEQFF. The whole variable domain, remainder taken from reference TRBV9 and TRBJ2-1, is DSGVTQTPKHLITATGQRVTLRCSPRSGDLSVYWYQQSLDQGLQFLIQYYNGEERAKGNILERFSAQQFPDLHSELNLSSLELGDSALYFCASSVVVGSEQFFGPGTRLTVL.

The gene calls are TRBV27 and TRBJ1-4; 7 nucleotides agree with TRBD1. The CDR3 is made up of 16 amino acids. Germline CDR1 is MNHEY and CDR2 is SMNVEV (reference sequence). Trimming at V came to 2 bases and at J to 11 bases, leaving 14 bases not matched to a gene. The CDR3 is CASSLGEGTAVGKLFF. The CDR3, as DNA: TGTGCCAGCAGTTTAGGAGAAGGGACAGCGGTCGGGAAACTGTTTTTT.

V gene TRBV30 combines with J gene TRBJ2-1; D assignment may be TRBD1 or TRBD2 (6 bases each). V was clipped by 0 bases and J by 1 base, with 22 bases between them. The CDR3 contains 19 residues. The V gene's germline CDR1 is GTSNPN and CDR2 SVGIG (reference sequence). DNA of the CDR3: TGTGCCTGGAGTGTAATTGCGGGACAAGTTAGGAGTTCCTACAATGAGCAGTTCTTC. This gives the protein CAWSVIAGQVRSSYNEQFF.

This clone was observed a few times. The chain combines TRBV27 with TRBJ2-2; 11 bases match TRBD2. Germline assignment: CDR1 MNHEY and CDR2 SMNVEV (reference sequence). This CDR3 contains 17 residues. Losses at the gene ends were 5 bases for V and 2 bases for J; bases not matched to a gene: 7. DNA for the CDR3: TGTGCCAGCAGTAGTCTAGCGGGAGGACCAAACACCGGGGAGCTGTTTTTT. Its translation is CASSSLAGGPNTGELFF.

J is TRBJ2-7 and V is TRBV27; D uncertain. V was clipped by 5 bases and J by 0 bases, with 17 bases between them. The CDR3 runs 16 residues. Germline V gene lookup returns CDR1 MNHEY and CDR2 SMNVEV (reference sequence). The CDR3 DNA follows: TGTGCCAGCAGTATCCGAACGACTTCGTTCTCCTACGAGCAGTACTTC. It is translated as CASSIRTTSFSYEQYF.

This clone occurred a few times. The chain carries TRBV6-1 and TRBJ2-7, with D maybe TRBD1 (6 bases). This CDR3 has 17 residues. The V gene's germline CDR1 is MNHNS and CDR2 SASEGT. V was cut by 4 bases and J by 0 bases, with 19 bases left in between. The CDR3 spells CASSVALTGSLSYEQYF. As DNA, the CDR3 is TGTGCCAGCAGTGTTGCCCTTACAGGGTCCCTCTCCTACGAGCAGTACTTC.

The V call is TRBV6-5, the J call TRBJ2-3; D not certain. CDR1 is MNHEY, CDR2 SVGAGI, per germline. The CDR3 length is 14 residues. Trimming stripped 4 bases from V and 7 bases from J, with 15 bases between. CDR3 coding DNA: TGTGCCAGCAGTTCCCCACGGGTAGGAAATACGCAGTATTTT. Residues: CASSSPRVGNTQYF.

The V call is TRBV7-2, the J call TRBJ1-2, with 7 bases that match TRBD1. CDR1 is SGHTA and CDR2 is FQGNSA in the germline V gene. Germline trimming cut 5 bases from V and 4 bases from J; bases unmatched to any gene: 10. The CDR3 runs to 15 residues. The CDR3 loop is CASSVHRGKVYGYTF. The CDR3 coding sequence is TGTGCCAGCAGCGTTCACAGGGGAAAGGTCTATGGCTACACCTTC.

This clone has only a few counts. This chain connects TRBV5-1 to TRBJ1-1, with D possibly TRBD1 on 6 matching bases. CDR1 is SGHRS and CDR2 is YFSETQ in the germline V gene. Trimming left V 2 bases short and J 1 base short, with 9 bases between. CDR3 length: 14 amino acids. In DNA form, the CDR3 reads TGCGCCAGCAGCTTACAGGGACCGAACACTGAAGCTTTCTTT. This gives the protein CASSLQGPNTEAFF.

Many counts were recorded for this clone. The chain links TRBV5-1 to TRBJ2-1, with D perhaps matching TRBD2 (6 bases). Trimming left V 3 bases short and J 0 bases short, with 13 bases between. The CDR3 totals 16 residues. Germline V gene data show CDR1 as SGHRS and CDR2 as YFSETQ. For the CDR3, the DNA is TGCGCCAGCAGCTCGGAGGGCAGGAGCTCCTACAATGAGCAGTTCTTC. Its protein is CASSSEGRSSYNEQFF.

This clone was counted between two and nine times. This chain links TRBV19 with TRBJ1-1; possible D gene TRBD1, 6 bases. CDR1 LNHDA and CDR2 SQIVND come from the germline V gene (reference sequence). The ends were cut back, 7 bases at V and 4 bases at J, with 13 bases in the middle. The CDR3 has 13 residues. The CDR3, as DNA: TGTGCCAGTACGCAGTTCAGGGGCACTGAAGCTTTCTTT. Translating gives CASTQFRGTEAFF.

This clone has a count of ten or more. The V gene is TRBV28, the J gene TRBJ2-3; D uncertain. The CDR3 has 13 residues. Germline V gene sequence: CDR1 MDHEN, CDR2 SYDVKM. The V end lost 5 bases, the J end lost 3 bases, and 9 bases lay between the germline ends. As DNA, the CDR3 is TGTGCCAGCAGTAAGACCTCGACAGATACGCAGTATTTT. Translation gives CASSKTSTDTQYF.

V usage is TRBV29-1 and J usage is TRBJ2-1, with TRBD2 as a possible D gene (6 bases). Trimming shortened V by 4 bases and J by 8 bases, and 9 bases separated the two germline ends. The length of the CDR3 is 11 residues. Germline CDR1 SQVTM, CDR2 ANQGSEA. In DNA, the CDR3 is TGCAGCGTTGGTCAGCGGGATGAGCAGTTCTTC. This encodes CSVGQRDEQFF.

Only a few counts were recorded for this clone. The chain employs TRBV4-2 and TRBJ2-2; 7 bases are a match to TRBD2. CDR3 size: 13 residues. J gave up 6 bases and V 2 bases, and 0 bases lay outside the gene matches. Germline CDR1 reads LGHNA; CDR2 reads YNFKEQ. CDR3 region: CASSQRGAGELFF. The CDR3 DNA sequence: TGTGCCAGCAGCCAACGGGGGGCCGGGGAGCTGTTTTTT.

This clone has a count of ten or more. This CDR3 is CASSTRQGARGTEAFF. DNA for the CDR3: TGTGCCAGCAGCACACGACAGGGGGCTAGAGGGACTGAAGCTTTCTTT. V and J are TRBV5-4 and TRBJ1-1; 10 bases match TRBD1. From germline, CDR1 is SGHNT and CDR2 YYREEE (reference sequence). CDR3 length equals 16 residues. The ends lost 4 bases at V and 5 bases at J; junction bases unmatched: 11.